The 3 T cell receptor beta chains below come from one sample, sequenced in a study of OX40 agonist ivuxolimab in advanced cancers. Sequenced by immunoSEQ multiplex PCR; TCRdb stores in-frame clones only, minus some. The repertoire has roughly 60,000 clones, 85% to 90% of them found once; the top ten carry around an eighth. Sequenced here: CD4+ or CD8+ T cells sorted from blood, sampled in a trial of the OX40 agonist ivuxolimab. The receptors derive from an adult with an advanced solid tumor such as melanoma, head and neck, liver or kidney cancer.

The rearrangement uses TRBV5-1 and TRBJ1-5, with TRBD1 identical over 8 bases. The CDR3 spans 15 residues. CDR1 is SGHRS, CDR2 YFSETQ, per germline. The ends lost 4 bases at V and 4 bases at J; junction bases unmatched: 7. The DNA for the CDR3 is TGCGCCAGCAGCAACCGGGACAGGCTGAATCAGCCCCAGCATTTT. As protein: CASSNRDRLNQPQHF.

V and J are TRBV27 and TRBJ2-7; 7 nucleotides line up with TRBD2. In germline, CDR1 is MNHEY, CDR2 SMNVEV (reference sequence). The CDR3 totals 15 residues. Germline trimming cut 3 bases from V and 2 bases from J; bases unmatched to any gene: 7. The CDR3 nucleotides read TGTGCCAGCAGTTTTGGAGCTGGGGGGGCCTACGAGCAGTACTTC. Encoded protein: CASSFGAGGAYEQYF.

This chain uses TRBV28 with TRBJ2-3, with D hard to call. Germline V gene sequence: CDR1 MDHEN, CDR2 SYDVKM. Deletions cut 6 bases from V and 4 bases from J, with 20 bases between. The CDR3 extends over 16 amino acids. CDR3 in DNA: TGTGCCAGCAGCCCAGGAGCCCGGTTTGCCTCAGATACGCAGTATTTT. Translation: CASSPGARFASDTQYF.